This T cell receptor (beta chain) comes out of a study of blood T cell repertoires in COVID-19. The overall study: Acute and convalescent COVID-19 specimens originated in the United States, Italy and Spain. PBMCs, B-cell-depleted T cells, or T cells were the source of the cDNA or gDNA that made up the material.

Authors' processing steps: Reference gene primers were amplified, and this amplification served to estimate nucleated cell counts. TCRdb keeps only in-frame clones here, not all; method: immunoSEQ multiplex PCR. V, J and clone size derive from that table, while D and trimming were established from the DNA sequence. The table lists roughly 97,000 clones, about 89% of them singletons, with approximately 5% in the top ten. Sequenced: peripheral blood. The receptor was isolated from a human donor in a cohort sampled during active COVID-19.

CDR3 in amino acids: CASSHGTGSYNSPLHF. CDR3 DNA: TGCGCCAGCAGCCACGGGACAGGGAGCTATAATTCACCCCTCCACTTT. The genes are TRBV5-1 and TRBJ1-6; 9 bases align to TRBD1. The germline gives CDR1 SGHRS, CDR2 YFSETQ. V gave up 4 bases and J gave up 3 bases; unmatched junction bases: 5. The CDR3 is 16 amino acids.